Shown below are 5 T cell receptor beta chains from a single sample sequenced in a study of T cells in localized non-small cell lung cancer. The protocol was immunoSEQ multiplex PCR, while the TCRdb copy is restricted to in-frame clones and leaves out a portion. The sample lists fewer than 2,500 clones; 36% were seen once. The source was lung tumor tissue, collected before any cancer treatment. The receptors were sampled from a man aged 40 to 75 with stage I lung adenocarcinoma.

By sample fraction, this clone is hyperexpanded. The CDR3 loop is CSVEDQAGGLGYTF. The DNA for the CDR3 is TGCAGCGTTGAAGATCAAGCAGGGGGCTTAGGCTACACCTTC. This chain joins TRBV29-1 and TRBJ1-2, with TRBD1 matching over 8 bases. Looked up from germline, CDR1 is SQVTM and CDR2 is ANQGSEA. Germline trimming cut 0 bases from V and 8 bases from J; bases unmatched to any gene: 8. This CDR3 contains 14 residues.

The J gene is TRBJ2-7, the V gene TRBV18, with D hard to call. The CDR3 contains 13 residues. Trimming pared 3 bases from V and 2 bases from J, leaving 8 bases between. Germline V gene data show CDR1 as KGHSH and CDR2 as LQKENI. The DNA of the CDR3 is TGTGCCAGCTCACCGATATCACCCTACGAGCAGTACTTC. As protein: CASSPISPYEQYF.

The rearrangement uses TRBV19 and TRBJ2-1; 7 positions agree with TRBD1. This CDR3 comprises 15 residues. The germline V gene encodes CDR1 LNHDA and CDR2 SQIVND (reference sequence). Losses at the gene ends were 5 bases for V and 2 bases for J; bases not matched to a gene: 6. CDR3 sequence reads: CASSLQGKPYNEQFF. The DNA for the CDR3 is TGTGCCAGTAGTTTACAGGGGAAGCCCTACAATGAGCAGTTCTTC.

This clone occurred a few times. The rearrangement joins TRBV5-1 to TRBJ2-5, with TRBD1 identical over 9 bases. J lost 4 bases, V lost 0 bases, and 7 bases had no gene match. The CDR3 length is 16 residues. The germline V gene encodes CDR1 SGHRS and CDR2 YFSETQ. The CDR3 reads CASSLAGTGIGETQYF. The CDR3 DNA reads TGCGCCAGCAGCTTGGCCGGGACAGGGATCGGAGAGACCCAGTACTTC. Combining the CDR3 with reference TRBV5-1 and TRBJ2-5 gives the whole variable domain KAGVTQTPRYLIKTRGQQVTLSCSPISGHRSVSWYQQTPGQGLQFLFEYFSETQRNKGNFPGRFSGRQFSNSRSEMNVSTLELGDSALYLCASSLAGTGIGETQYFGPGTRLLVL.

V and J are TRBV7-5 and TRBJ2-7; the table's D gene call, TRBD2, was not cross checked with the DNA. TRBV7-5 is designated a pseudogene. This CDR3 region has 14 residues. The CDR3 DNA reads as TGTGCCACGGGGACTAGCGGGAGTTTCGACGAGCAGTACTTC. Its protein product is CATGTSGSFDEQYF.